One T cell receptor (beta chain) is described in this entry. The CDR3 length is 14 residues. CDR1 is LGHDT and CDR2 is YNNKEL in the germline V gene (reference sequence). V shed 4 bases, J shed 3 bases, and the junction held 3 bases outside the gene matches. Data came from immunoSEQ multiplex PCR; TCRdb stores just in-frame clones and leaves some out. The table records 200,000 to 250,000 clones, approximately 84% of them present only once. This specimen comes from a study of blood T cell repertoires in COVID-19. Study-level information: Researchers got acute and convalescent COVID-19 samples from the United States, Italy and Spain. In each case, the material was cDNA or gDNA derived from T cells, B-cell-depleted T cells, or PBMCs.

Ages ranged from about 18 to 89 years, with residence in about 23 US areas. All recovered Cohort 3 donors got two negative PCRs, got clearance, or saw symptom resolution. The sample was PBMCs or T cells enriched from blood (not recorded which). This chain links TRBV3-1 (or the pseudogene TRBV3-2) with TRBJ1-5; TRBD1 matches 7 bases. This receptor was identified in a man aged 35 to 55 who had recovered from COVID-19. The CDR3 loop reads CASSPGQANQPQHF. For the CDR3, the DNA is TGTGCCAGCAGCCCCGGACAGGCCAATCAGCCCCAGCATTTT.